The sequence of this T cell receptor (beta chain) was determined in a study of long-term antiretroviral therapy in people with HIV (dated by TCRdb to 2021 to 2024). Looking at the study overall: Collection of the earliest samples took place about a decade ahead of the 2015 WHO recommendation for immediate ART, at a time when ART was typically delayed until CD4 counts fell. A retrospective serial study tested whether changes in peripheral blood TRB repertoire composition and diversity were associated with ART initiation and durable HIV suppression. From fewer than 35 adults with confirmed HIV infection, the cohort provided approximately 190 cryopreserved PBMC samples, gathered serially across a mean of roughly 6 years (range 1-12). Among the roughly 30 participants with HIV, more than ten were female. No cross-contamination during QIAcube processing turned up in test extractions that ran a monoclonal T-cell line alongside around 34 polyclonal samples. What the study reported, not specific to this receptor: ART initiation was associated with a significant increase in TRB diversity, but diversity stayed significantly below transplant donor controls even after long-term ART. No data were available on ART adherence, viral resistance or therapy changes, limiting inferences about post-ART repertoire changes. HIV repertoires had narrower CDR3 length ranges than controls, and the network structure suggested an antigen-experienced repertoire that shifted only slightly toward naive after ART. The repertoire was dominated across all time points by expanded TRB clones identified before ART initiation, although this dominance was seen to fluctuate and to decrease in many PLHIV after ART. The samples span the years 2004 to 2017, and the ART regimens used may be less effective than current regimens. Since PBMC availability was limited, sequencing covered only the TCR beta chain, with no alpha chain pairing. Because pre-ART samples had limited cell numbers, profiling was done on unsorted PBMC rather than on sorted CD4+ and CD8+ T cells.

Trimming takes 3 bases off V and 7 bases off J; junction bases not matched to a gene: 8. The cysteine opens and the phenylalanine closes a CDR3 of 13 amino acids. Kept here is only the CDR3 DNA, which spans 39 bases and is read in frame from base 1. In the germline V gene (reference sequence), CDR1 corresponds to GTSNPN and CDR2 to SVGIG. To note about this clone: Its binding antigen is unknown. The record has no base qualities; no much larger clone is one base away.

Sequencing of the TRB variable region was done with the immunoSEQ hsTCRB v3.0 assay at survey level resolution. TRB sequencing targeted a depth of about 40,000-50,000 T-cell genomes per sample. TRB libraries were pooled and sequenced on an Illumina MiSeq using a v3 150-cycle kit. The authors' analysis ran thus. Repertoire analysis was performed in R inside a reproducible Nextflow workflow that covered QC, data transformation and analysis. LymphoSeq2, an R package for exploring AIRR-Seq data, was used to implement custom analyses. A handful of samples yielding fewer than 5000 total TRB sequences were excluded, leaving more than 150 analyzed HIV repertoires. Among the approximately 190 retained HIV repertoires, 59 were collected before ART initiation and 120 to 130 after ART initiation. Repertoires were downsampled to 5000 TRB nucleotide sequences, and summary statistics were averaged over 100 downsampling iterations. The analysis kept only TRB sequences whose CDR3 regions were at least seven amino acids long. Diversity was measured with a Shannon entropy-derived clonality score and the Gini coefficient. In the repertoire networks, any two of the top 5000 CDR3 amino acid sequences were connected whenever the two sequences differed by an edit distance of one. For TRB CDR3 amino acid sequences, antigen specificity groups and MHC restriction were predicted with GLIPH2. CDR3 amino acid sequences were matched against VDJdb and McPAS-TCR to flag known CMV, EBV, HIV or tissue antigen associations. Pre-ART, post-ART and control groups were compared with Wilcoxon signed-rank tests and Holm-Bonferroni correction. TCRdb carries this immuneACCESS record with in-frame sequences only. Its versions omit some clonotypes, under half of them owing to an unresolved V gene in the studies checked, with the rest unexplained. The D gene and trimming were derived from the DNA, and the V and J assignments and clone size from that table. Present in this sample are under 40,000 clones, around 84% of which were seen just once. The ten largest clones add up to roughly 4.8% of the sample.

To be included, a participant needed at least one PBMC sample from before ART initiation plus at least two post-ART samples. Every participant with HIV received treatment in the United States of America. Before DNA extraction, cryopreserved samples of roughly 1-10 million PBMC were thawed and washed. At the time of the earliest PBMC sample, participants with HIV were aged between roughly 20 and 54 years. Per participant, PBMC samples came from 1-4 timepoints prior to ART initiation and 2-8 timepoints following ART initiation, for a median of 7 samples. For every participant, serial HIV viral load, CD4+ T-cell count, ART history and demographic data were obtained. A Qiagen kit on a QIAcube was used to extract genomic DNA from unsorted PBMC, with samples processed in batches of 12.

This clonotype originated in a young woman with HIV. The sequences come from unsorted PBMCs, collected roughly 2.9 years before starting antiretroviral therapy. The rearranged chain carries TRBV30 and TRBJ1-2; 7 bases in the junction line up with TRBD1. The CDR3 reads CAWSARQGRGYTF. The sequenced DNA: TGTGCCTGGAGCGCCAGACAGGGCCGTGGCTACACCTTC. Supplemented by the reference TRBV30 and TRBJ1-2 proteins around the CDR3, the complete variable domain is SQTIHQWPATLVQPVGSPLSLECTVEGTSNPNLYWYRQAAGRGLQLLFYSVGIGQISSEVPQNLSASRPQDRQFILSSKKLLLSDSGFYLCAWSARQGRGYTFGSGTRLTVV.